The TCR beta chain described here comes from a study of blood T cell repertoires in COVID-19. Participants' reported clinical history set cohort assignment. Original methodology: Estimated nucleated cell counts came from reference gene primer amplification. Profiling relied on immunoSEQ multiplex PCR, and the TCRdb table lists in-frame clones only, not all of them. Clone size and V and J calls were adopted from that table, with D and trimming inferred from the DNA. The sample consists of 200,000 to 250,000 clones, roughly four fifths of them appearing once. The V gene's germline CDR1 is MNHEY and CDR2 SMNVEV (reference sequence). There are 13 residues in the CDR3. After removal of 2 bases from V and 13 bases from J, the junction contained 5 bases not matched to a gene.

The receptor was derived from a man aged 35-49 years who had recovered from COVID-19. The V call is TRBV27, the J call TRBJ2-1; 10 positions agree with TRBD2. Sequencing was performed on PBMCs or T cells enriched from blood (not recorded which). As DNA, the CDR3 is TGTGCCAGCAGTTTAACCCTAGCGGGAGCTCAGTTCTTC. Translation: CASSLTLAGAQFF.